A single sample is the source of the 28 T cell receptor beta chains below, sequenced in a study of T cells of healthy individuals (dated by TCRdb to 2016 to 2019). The method was 5' RACE. The instrument given in TCRdb is Illumina MiSeq. TCRdb reprocessed the public reads (quality trimming at Q25 with fastp, clone calling with MiXCR) and kept in-frame beta chains. Entries that share a CDR3 protein sequence are merged under the most common genes and DNA. The sample table holds some 100,000 distinct CDR3 sequences, of which under 20% were seen once. The ten top clones hold 6.2% of the sample. These receptors originate from a human donor in good health.

The V gene is TRBV5-1, the J gene TRBJ2-1, with 14 positions matching TRBD2. The CDR3 is made up of 17 amino acids. In germline, CDR1 is SGHRS, CDR2 YFSETQ. The junction had 9 bases not matched to a gene; V was cut back by 4 bases and J by 6 bases. The DNA of the CDR3 is TGCGCCAGCAGCCATGGACTAGCGGGAGGATTTGGCAATGAGCAGTTCTTC. Translated, it gives CASSHGLAGGFGNEQFF.

This clonotype was observed at least ten times. The chain combines TRBV20-1 with TRBJ1-6; a possible D gene is TRBD1 (5 bases). Germline-derived CDR1 and CDR2 are DFQATT and SNEGSKA (reference sequence). The ends were cut back, 5 bases at V and 0 bases at J, with 14 bases in the middle. The CDR3 consists of 16 residues. For the CDR3, the DNA is TGCAGTGCTGGGGACCGCCTAAGCTCCTATAATTCACCCCTCCACTTT. This encodes CSAGDRLSSYNSPLHF.

This clonotype was observed a few times. The rearrangement joins TRBV4-2 to TRBJ1-2, with D perhaps TRBD1 (6 bases). V was shortened by 5 bases and J by 6 bases, with 13 bases between the two germline ends. Germline loops: CDR1 LGHNA, CDR2 YNFKEQ. The CDR3 sequence is 13 residues long. This CDR3 is CASSYRDGHGYTF. The DNA for the CDR3 is TGTGCCAGCAGCTACAGGGATGGGCATGGCTACACCTTC.

The chain links TRBV29-1 to TRBJ1-1; maybe TRBD1 (5 bases). Trimming took off 2 bases at V and 7 bases at J, with 8 bases between the two ends. The CDR3 totals 11 residues. Looked up from germline, CDR1 is SQVTM and CDR2 is ANQGSEA. The CDR3 DNA reads as TGCAGCGTTGAAAGTCAGGGTGAAGCTTTCTTT. Translation gives CSVESQGEAFF.

The chain joins TRBV27 to TRBJ2-7, with D perhaps TRBD1 (6 bases). The CDR3 has 15 residues. Per germline, CDR1 MNHEY and CDR2 SMNVEV (reference sequence). Trimming pared 2 bases from V and 2 bases from J, leaving 13 bases between. The CDR3 region is CASSLGGAGAYEQYF. In DNA form, the CDR3 reads TGTGCCAGCAGTTTAGGTGGGGCAGGGGCCTACGAGCAGTACTTC.

This rearrangement joins TRBV7-2 to TRBJ1-2; TRBD1 is a possible D gene (6 bases). The CDR3 consists of 13 residues. Germline V CDR1 and CDR2: SGHTA, FQGNSA. The V and J ends lost 4 bases and 4 bases respectively, with 10 bases between them. CDR3 sequence (DNA): TGTGCCAGCAGCTCAGGGGACCTCTATGGCTACACCTTC. This encodes CASSSGDLYGYTF.

The V gene is TRBV9, the J gene TRBJ2-4; no firm D call. V was pared by 0 bases and J by 7 bases, with 8 bases between. The germline V gene has CDR1 SGDLS and CDR2 YYNGEE. The CDR3 runs 13 residues. The DNA for the CDR3 is TGTGCCAGCAGCGTAGGTCCAGACAACATTCAGTACTTC. Its translation is CASSVGPDNIQYF.

The sample holds a few counts of this clonotype. This chain connects TRBV20-1 to TRBJ1-1, with D uncertain. V lost 0 bases, J lost 4 bases, and 15 bases lay in between. This CDR3 contains 15 residues. CDR1 DFQATT and CDR2 SNEGSKA come from the germline V gene (reference sequence). CDR3 sequence reads: CSAREKVGIGTEAFF. CDR3 sequence (DNA): TGCAGTGCTAGAGAGAAGGTCGGGATCGGCACTGAAGCTTTCTTT.

The DNA of the CDR3 is TGTGCCAGCAGTTATCGGGACACAGATCAGCCCCAGCATTTT. Translated: CASSYRDTDQPQHF. V is TRBV6-5 and J is TRBJ1-5; TRBD1 is a possible D gene (6 bases). The germline V gene encodes CDR1 MNHEY and CDR2 SVGAGI. V was shortened by 3 bases and J by 5 bases, with 11 bases between the two germline ends. The CDR3 sequence is 14 residues long.

This clonotype came up a few times. This sequence joins TRBV7-2 and TRBJ1-5; D is unclear. The length of the CDR3 is 15 residues. V shed 1 base and J shed 0 bases, with 7 bases lying between them. CDR1 and CDR2 (germline): SGHTA, FQGNSA. CDR3 loop: CASSLDRSSNQPQHF. The CDR3 DNA follows: TGTGCCAGCAGCTTAGACAGATCTAGCAATCAGCCCCAGCATTTT.

V usage is TRBV6-1 and J usage is TRBJ2-4; 7 nucleotides align to TRBD1. The CDR3 totals 14 residues. Unmatched junction bases numbered 2, after V lost 6 bases and J lost 0 bases. In germline, CDR1 is MNHNS, CDR2 SASEGT. The CDR3 reads CASRGTVAKNIQYF. CDR3 in DNA: TGTGCCAGCAGAGGGACAGTAGCCAAAAACATTCAGTACTTC.

This clonotype was picked up a small number of times. The chain employs TRBV6-2 or TRBV6-3 and TRBJ1-1; D ambiguous. The CDR3 totals 11 residues. Per germline, CDR1 MNHEY and CDR2 SVGEGT. The germline V and J ends were trimmed by 2 bases and 7 bases, with 5 bases remaining between them. CDR3 region: CASSYPDEAFF. In DNA form, the CDR3 reads TGTGCCAGCAGTTACCCGGATGAAGCTTTCTTT.

V is TRBV11-2 and J is TRBJ2-7, with 8 bases identical to TRBD1. The germline CDR1 and CDR2 sequences are SGHAT and FQNNGV. The CDR3 covers 14 residues. J was trimmed by 6 bases and V by 1 base; bases with no gene match: 5. CDR3 in DNA: TGTGCCAGCAGCTTAGGACAGGGGCGCAGCGAGCAGTACTTC. This encodes CASSLGQGRSEQYF.

This clonotype was seen only a few times. The V call is TRBV28, the J call TRBJ1-1; 7 nucleotides line up with TRBD1. The J segment lost 2 bases and the V segment lost 4 bases, leaving 7 bases of the junction unmatched. Germline V gene lookup returns CDR1 MDHEN and CDR2 SYDVKM. This CDR3 has 15 amino acids. CDR3 residues: CASSSLTGTNTEAFF. The CDR3 bases are TGTGCCAGCAGTTCCCTGACAGGGACAAACACTGAAGCTTTCTTT.

In regard to this clonotype: A clone one base away is much larger, so this may be a read error. This likely comes from a read error, as the CDR3 has no conserved phenylalanine or tryptophan at its end. V and J are TRBV3-1 and TRBJ1-5; a possible D gene is TRBD1 (5 bases). V shed 2 bases and J shed 7 bases, with 9 bases lying between them. The CDR3 runs 13 residues. Germline CDR1 reads LGHDT; CDR2 reads YNNKEL (reference sequence). The CDR3 sequence is CASSQMRDQPQHY. In DNA, the CDR3 is TGTGCCAGCAGCCAAATGAGGGACCAGCCCCAGCATTAT.

This clonotype was detected many times. The chain carries TRBV11-3 and TRBJ2-1; D ambiguous. Germline V gene sequence: CDR1 SGHNT, CDR2 YENEEA. The CDR3 consists of 13 residues. Deletions cut 5 bases from V and 6 bases from J, with 11 bases between. The chain's CDR3 is CASSPGGVNEQFF. DNA for the CDR3: TGTGCCAGCAGCCCCGGCGGTGTCAATGAGCAGTTCTTC. The variable domain in full, with the rest retrieved from reference TRBV11-3 and TRBJ2-1, is EAGVVQSPRYKIIEKKQPVAFWCNPISGHNTLYWYLQNLGQGPELLIRYENEEAVDDSQLPKDRFSAERLKGVDSTLKIQPAELGDSAVYLCASSPGGVNEQFFGPGTRLTVL.

The J gene is TRBJ2-1, the V gene TRBV4-3; possibly TRBD2 for D (6 bases). With 0 bases removed from V and 8 bases from J, the gap between germline ends came to 14 bases. CDR1 is LGHNA and CDR2 is YSLEER in the germline V gene. CDR3 length equals 15 residues. The CDR3 region is CASSQDAGMRDEQFF. DNA of the CDR3: TGCGCCAGCAGCCAAGATGCGGGGATGAGGGATGAGCAGTTCTTC.

The rearrangement links TRBV19 to TRBJ2-1; 9 bases agree with TRBD2. After removal of 2 bases from V and 0 bases from J, the junction contained 2 bases not matched to a gene. The CDR3 is made up of 16 amino acids. CDR1 is LNHDA, CDR2 SQIVND, per germline (reference sequence). In nucleotides, the CDR3 is TGTGCCAGTAGTATAAGGCGGGAGGGCTCCTACAATGAGCAGTTCTTC. Protein product: CASSIRREGSYNEQFF.

This clonotype was observed at least ten times. The chain carries TRBV6-2 or TRBV6-3 and TRBJ2-1; D may be TRBD2 (5 bases). V was shortened by 2 bases and J by 4 bases, with 9 bases between the two germline ends. Germline V gene sequence: CDR1 MNHEY, CDR2 SVGEGT. This CDR3 contains 14 residues. The CDR3 region is CASSYGAVYNEQFF. CDR3 bases: TGTGCCAGCAGTTACGGAGCGGTGTACAATGAGCAGTTCTTC.

This clonotype was found a few times. The chain carries TRBV6-5 and TRBJ1-1, with TRBD1 matching 7 bases. The ends lost 7 bases at V and 1 base at J; junction bases unmatched: 6. This CDR3 has 14 residues. Germline CDR1 reads MNHEY; CDR2 reads SVGAGI. The CDR3 DNA reads TGTGCCAGCACCCCGACAGGGACGAACACTGAAGCTTTCTTT. Protein: CASTPTGTNTEAFF.

The chain combines TRBV7-2 with TRBJ1-2, with D perhaps TRBD1 (6 bases). Germline CDR1 SGHTA, CDR2 FQGNSA. There are 16 residues in the CDR3. Trimming shortened V by 5 bases and J by 4 bases, and 20 bases separated the two germline ends. In DNA, the CDR3 is TGTGCCAGCAGCCCCCTTGCGGACAGAAGACTCTATGGCTACACCTTC. Its translation is CASSPLADRRLYGYTF.

This clonotype appeared a few times. The genes are TRBV28 and TRBJ2-3; the match to TRBD2 covers 9 bases. The CDR3 extends over 15 amino acids. After removal of 10 bases from V and 4 bases from J, the junction contained 12 bases not matched to a gene. In germline, CDR1 is MDHEN, CDR2 SYDVKM. The CDR3 DNA follows: TGTGCCACATCCCCCACTCTAGCGGGGTCAGATACGCAGTATTTT. Translating it yields CATSPTLAGSDTQYF. Full variable domain (missing parts from reference TRBV28 and TRBJ2-3): DVKVTQSSRYLVKRTGEKVFLECVQDMDHENMFWYRQDPGLGLRLIYFSYDVKMKEKGDIPEGYSVSREKKERFSLILESASTNQTSMYLCATSPTLAGSDTQYFGPGTRLTVL.

V usage is TRBV2 and J usage is TRBJ1-5; 10 bases are shared with TRBD1. Germline trimming cut 4 bases from V and 4 bases from J; bases unmatched to any gene: 1. This CDR3 comprises 14 residues. CDR1 SNHLY and CDR2 FYNNEI come from the germline V gene. CDR3: CASSGQGANQPQHF. CDR3 bases: TGTGCCAGCAGTGGACAGGGGGCTAATCAGCCCCAGCATTTT. Drawing the rest from reference TRBV2 and TRBJ1-5, the complete variable domain is EPEVTQTPSHQVTQMGQEVILRCVPISNHLYFYWYRQILGQKVEFLVSFYNNEISEKSEIFDDQFSVERPDGSNFTLKIRSTKLEDSAMYFCASSGQGANQPQHFGDGTRLSIL.

The count of this clonotype is one. V is TRBV4-1 and J is TRBJ2-7; the match to TRBD2 covers 13 bases. Trimming took 5 bases from V and 2 from J; bases not matched to a gene: 12. The CDR3 loop spans 18 amino acids. Germline assignment: CDR1 MGHRA and CDR2 YSYEKL. CDR3 region: CASSYGTSGMLGTYEQYF. DNA for the CDR3: TGCGCCAGCAGCTATGGGACTAGCGGGATGCTGGGGACCTACGAGCAGTACTTC.

The rearrangement uses TRBV5-1 and TRBJ1-5; D call uncertain. The length of the CDR3 is 13 residues. CDR1 and CDR2 from the germline V gene are SGHRS and YFSETQ. Trimming took off 0 bases at V and 7 bases at J, with 8 bases between the two ends. CDR3 coding DNA: TGCGCCAGCAGCTTGGCCGGGGTACAGCCCCAGCATTTT. Protein: CASSLAGVQPQHF.

This clonotype has a count of ten or more. This chain connects TRBV12-3 or TRBV12-4 to TRBJ1-2, with TRBD1 matching 8 bases. There are 12 residues in the CDR3. The junction had 4 bases not matched to a gene; V was cut back by 5 bases and J by 8 bases. The CDR3 nucleotides read TGTGCCAGCAGTACGACAGGGGACGGCTACACCTTC. This gives the protein CASSTTGDGYTF.

This clonotype was recorded many times. The chain is built from TRBV7-2 and TRBJ2-1; D remains unclear. The germline gives CDR1 SGHTA, CDR2 FQGNSA. Between the trimmed V and J ends, which lost 1 base and 13 bases, there was a span of 11 bases. The CDR3 spans 12 residues. The DNA for the CDR3 is TGTGCCAGCAGCTTAGATCGCTCCGTCCAGTTCTTC. Its translation: CASSLDRSVQFF.

The chain uses TRBV27 and TRBJ2-5; D not certain. Germline V gene data show CDR1 as MNHEY and CDR2 as SMNVEV (reference sequence). This CDR3 is built from 13 residues. Trimming stripped 3 bases from V and 5 bases from J, with 10 bases between. CDR3 in amino acids: CASSFSSHETQYF. CDR3 nucleotide sequence: TGTGCCAGCAGTTTTTCTAGTCATGAGACCCAGTACTTC.